This TCR beta chain was retrieved from a study of T cell responses to AZD1222 COVID-19 vaccine (dated by TCRdb to 2020 to 2023). Describing the broader study: A total of more than 230 trial participants underwent TCR sequencing, of whom nearly 210 had received two doses of AZD1222 and around 26 had received two doses of the MenACWY control vaccine. Trial participants were enrolled into age subgroups of 18-55, 56-69 and 70-plus years, which contained 148, 28 and 57 TCR-sequenced participants, respectively.

The CDR3 regions of human TCRbeta chains were analyzed by immunosequencing. As for the authors' bioinformatics: Repertoire TCRs were checked for matches against a reference library of SARS-CoV-2-specific TCRs that had been generated using the MIRA antigen-specificity platform. Breadth was defined as the fraction of unique TCRs that were SARS-CoV-2-associated, and depth was defined as the fraction of total T cells that were SARS-CoV-2-associated. Using the MIRA data, each spike-specific TCR was assigned both to the spike region to which the TCR was reactive and to a CD4 or CD8 class. Log10-transformed breadth and depth values were compared by one-way ANOVA with Sidak's multiple comparisons tests. Here the immuneACCESS table is served through TCRdb, limited to in-frame sequences with V and J called. Missing clones are a known gap in these copies; in checked studies unresolved V genes cover under half, and the rest lacks a known reason. V and J calls and clone size are copied from that table; D and trimming were computed from the DNA. The sample table lists 200,000 to 250,000 clones, 85% to 95% of them with a count of one. Clones ranked in the top ten supply roughly 1% of the sample.

According to the study, the label for this sample's time point signals: baseline before first vaccination. The treatment or condition label here, explained by the study, means: meningococcal conjugate vaccine given as trial control. Samples from vaccinated people were obtained from the UK trials COV001 and COV002, which included a single-blind randomized controlled phase 2/3 trial of AZD1222 (ChAdOx1 nCoV-19) in healthy adults. For TCRbeta chain sequencing, PBMC samples were collected from trial participants at day 0 and at day 28 after the second dose. What the authors observed across the whole study: Reportedly, almost half of the unique spike-specific TCRs recognized epitopes lying outside the regions that are mutated in the B.1.351 and B.1.1.7 variants. Most participants were white British and females outnumbered males, and the authors suggested that clonal diversity may have been underestimated. The vaccine-associated CD4 TCRs covered the entire spike protein, and the dominant responses fell in regions 160-218 and 743-854. Conclusions about previously exposed vaccinees are limited, since just 5 to 7 AZD1222 recipients were seropositive for SARS-CoV-2 at baseline. A significant rise in spike-specific TCR breadth and depth was observed after two AZD1222 doses relative to day 0 and relative to MenACWY recipients. Because no day 14 peak-response samples were available, repertoires were characterized only after the peak T cell response. In the small 56-69-year group, the increase in depth fell short of significance, most likely because of low power.

The CDR3 runs 14 residues from the cysteine to the phenylalanine. The DNA shown is the 42-base CDR3, in frame from base 1. V lost 7 bases and J lost 5 bases; the stretch between them is 14 bases long. The germline V gene provides CDR1 MDHEN and CDR2 SYDVKM. Points on this clone: What this receptor recognizes is not known. No base quality information exists; no much larger clone differs at one position.

This specimen was peripheral blood, taken on day 0 of MenACWY control vaccination. This clonotype was sampled from an adult in good health. The rearrangement joined TRBV28 to TRBJ1-4; no D segment can be confidently identified. The CDR3 here reads CASTPPARNEKLFF. The sequenced DNA: TGTGCCAGCACACCCCCCGCACGGAATGAAAAACTGTTTTTT.